This T cell receptor (beta chain) appears in the sequencing data of a study of blood T cells in healthy people across ages. All donors came from Russia, were Caucasian and healthy, and spanned ages about 6 to 95. The second PCR ran roughly 6 to 11 cycles with a sample-barcoded 5' primer and J-beta primers. The template-switch adaptor, which had 12 random nucleotides, put a tag on each cDNA molecule. TCRdb reprocessed the 5' RACE reads via MiXCR and lists one record per CDR3 protein. This repertoire shows fewer than 2,000,000 distinct CDR3 sequences, about 35% found once; its top ten account for over 9%. Findings and caveats of the study: Because sorting was not performed, PBMCs prevented conclusive naive versus antigen-experienced comparison. Per million T cells, the diversity of TCR beta decreased roughly linearly as age advanced.

Notes on this clonotype: The antigen remains undetermined.

V lost 10 bases to trimming and J lost 3 bases, with 28 bases between them. The V gene's germline CDR1 is SGHNT and CDR2 YENEEA. CDR3 length: 17 amino acids. The chain carries TRBV11-3 and TRBJ2-7, with a tentative D call TRBD2 (7 bases). The origin of this receptor is a woman younger than 45 in good health. Sample: blood. CDR3 protein: CANAGDLCGGTFYEQYF. The CDR3 nucleotides read TGTGCCAATGCAGGGGACTTGTGCGGGGGCACTTTCTACGAGCAGTACTTC.